The 9 T cell receptor beta chains presented below share a single source sample, sequenced in a study of Tregs in tolerant kidney transplant recipients. Data came from immunoSEQ multiplex PCR; TCRdb stores just in-frame clones and leaves some out. Counted here are fewer than 100,000 clones, roughly 90% occurring once; the ten biggest clones make up 0.34%. The material was Tregs from blood, obtained before the transplant. Receptors originate from a human donor who received a combined kidney and bone marrow transplant.

This rearrangement joins TRBV27 to TRBJ1-2; 9 bases align to TRBD1. Germline V gene data show CDR1 as MNHEY and CDR2 as SMNVEV (reference sequence). This CDR3 contains 17 residues. V dropped 4 bases and J dropped 4; count of bases not matched to a gene: 13. The CDR3 reads CASSSLRTGVDSYGYTF. CDR3 coding DNA: TGTGCCAGCAGTTCCCTCCGGACAGGGGTCGACTCCTATGGCTACACCTTC.

The V call is TRBV6-1, the J call TRBJ2-1, with 9 bases lining up with TRBD1. Germline CDR1 is MNHNS and CDR2 is SASEGT. The CDR3 has 12 residues. Losses at the gene ends were 4 bases for V and 15 bases for J; bases not matched to a gene: 7. The CDR3 DNA follows: TGTGCCAGCAGTGCACCGGGACAGGGCTTGTTCTTC. It yields the protein CASSAPGQGLFF.

The rearrangement links TRBV27 to TRBJ1-5; TRBD1 aligns across 9 bases. The CDR3 length is 17 residues. The germline V gene encodes CDR1 MNHEY and CDR2 SMNVEV (reference sequence). J was trimmed by 0 bases and V by 5 bases; bases with no gene match: 8. CDR3 sequence: CASSTTGTGFSNQPQHF. The CDR3 DNA sequence: TGTGCCAGCAGTACCACCGGGACAGGGTTTAGCAATCAGCCCCAGCATTTT.

This clone came up once. The chain carries TRBV2 and TRBJ2-5; 7 bases are shared with TRBD1. Germline CDR1 reads SNHLY; CDR2 reads FYNNEI. The CDR3 is 15 amino acids. Germline trimming cut 3 bases from V and 2 bases from J; bases unmatched to any gene: 6. CDR3 in DNA: TGTGCCAGCAGTGAGTATGGGACAGAGCAAGAGACCCAGTACTTC. It codes for CASSEYGTEQETQYF.

This clone was picked up one time. The V gene is TRBV5-4, the J gene TRBJ2-3; TRBD1 is a possible D gene (5 bases). Germline CDR1 is SGHNT and CDR2 is YYREEE (reference sequence). This CDR3 contains 13 residues. V shed 5 bases and J shed 2 bases, with 9 bases lying between them. CDR3 coding DNA: TGTGCCAGCAGAAAACAGGCCACAGATACGCAGTATTTT. This translates into CASRKQATDTQYF.

The chain carries TRBV7-2 and TRBJ1-1; D not certain. The CDR3 is made up of 14 amino acids. The germline gives CDR1 SGHTA, CDR2 FQGNSA. The V end was cut by 1 base, the J end by 3 bases, with 9 bases between. The CDR3 bases are TGTGCCAGCAGCTTAGTGGGGTCGGACACTGAAGCTTTCTTT. Its translation is CASSLVGSDTEAFF.

CDR3 in DNA: TGTGCCAGCACCGCCGTACGGGGCTTTACTAACTATGGCTACACCTTC. This codes for CASTAVRGFTNYGYTF. The chain carries TRBV7-8 and TRBJ1-2; D perhaps matches TRBD1 (5 bases). The germline gives CDR1 SGHVS, CDR2 FQNEAQ. This CDR3 is built from 16 residues. Trimming took 7 bases from V and 0 from J, leaving 18 bases between them.

The rearrangement links TRBV6-6 to TRBJ1-3; no clear D. Germline V gene lookup returns CDR1 MNHNY and CDR2 SVGAGI (reference sequence). V was cut by 7 bases and J by 4 bases, with 11 bases left in between. This CDR3 region has 13 residues. The CDR3 here is CASKGPQGNTIYF. In DNA form, the CDR3 reads TGTGCCAGCAAAGGACCTCAGGGAAACACCATATATTTT.

This chain connects TRBV5-1 to TRBJ2-7; no clear D gene. Germline assignment: CDR1 SGHRS and CDR2 YFSETQ. The CDR3 sequence is 15 residues long. The V end was cut by 0 bases, the J end by 5 bases, with 15 bases between. The CDR3 DNA reads as TGCGCCAGCAGCTTGGCCGGCATAGCTATGGACGAGCAGTACTTC. Translating it yields CASSLAGIAMDEQYF.